This paragraph covers one T cell receptor beta chain sequence. Its target is unknown. Some clones are missing from TCRdb's copy, which holds only in-frame ones; the method was immunoSEQ multiplex PCR. Of roughly 120,000 clones in the sample, approximately 85% were seen once. Separate from the roughly 720-subject first cohort, the approximately 130-subject validation cohort was the one that the donors belonged to. The data stem from a study of cytomegalovirus exposure and HLA in healthy donors. Study conclusions and caveats: The study put some 150 TCR beta chains on its list as cytomegalovirus-associated.

The CDR3 has 17 residues. J lost 2 bases, V lost 0 bases, and 8 bases had no gene match. Germline loops: CDR1 MNHEY, CDR2 SMNVEV (reference sequence). Specimen: PBMCs. The receptor was isolated from a man aged 18 to 29 in good health and CMV-seronegative. The V gene is TRBV27, the J gene TRBJ1-2, with 8 bases lining up with TRBD1. In DNA, the CDR3 is TGTGCCAGCAGTTTATCTCCAGGACAGGGACCAAACTATGGCTACACCTTC. Translating gives CASSLSPGQGPNYGYTF.